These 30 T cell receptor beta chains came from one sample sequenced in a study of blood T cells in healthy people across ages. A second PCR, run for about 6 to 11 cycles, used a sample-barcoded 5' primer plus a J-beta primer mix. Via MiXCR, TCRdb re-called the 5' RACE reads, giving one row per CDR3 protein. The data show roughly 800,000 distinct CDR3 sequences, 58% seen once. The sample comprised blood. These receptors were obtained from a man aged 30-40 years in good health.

CDR3 in amino acids: CASSLGSGESQPQHF. The DNA for the CDR3 is TGTGCCAGCAGCTTAGGATCGGGGGAATCTCAGCCCCAGCATTTT. The rearrangement uses TRBV7-2 and TRBJ1-5; possibly TRBD1 for D (5 bases). There are 15 residues in the CDR3. V was shortened by 1 base and J by 6 bases, with 13 bases between the two germline ends. Germline V lookup: CDR1 SGHTA, CDR2 FQGNSA.

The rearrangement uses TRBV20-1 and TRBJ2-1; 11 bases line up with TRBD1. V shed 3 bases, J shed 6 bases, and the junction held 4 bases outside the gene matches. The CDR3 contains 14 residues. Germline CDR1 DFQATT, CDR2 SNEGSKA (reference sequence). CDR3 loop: CSASRTGGLNEQFF. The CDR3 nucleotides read TGCAGTGCTAGCCGGACAGGGGGCCTCAATGAGCAGTTCTTC.

This CDR3 reads CASSVVGRPQETQYF. The CDR3 DNA follows: TGTGCCAGCAGCGTAGTAGGACGGCCCCAAGAGACCCAGTACTTC. The chain uses TRBV9 and TRBJ2-5; D unclear. Trimming stripped 0 bases from V and 1 base from J, with 10 bases between. This CDR3 region has 15 residues. In germline, CDR1 is SGDLS, CDR2 YYNGEE.

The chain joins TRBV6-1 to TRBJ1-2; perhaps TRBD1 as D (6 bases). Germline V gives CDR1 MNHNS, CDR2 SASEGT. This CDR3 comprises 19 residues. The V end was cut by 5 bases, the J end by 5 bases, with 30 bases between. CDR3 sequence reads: CASSPHRIDRSQTGYGYTF. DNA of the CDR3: TGTGCCAGCAGTCCCCATCGAATTGACAGGAGCCAAACCGGTTATGGCTACACCTTC.

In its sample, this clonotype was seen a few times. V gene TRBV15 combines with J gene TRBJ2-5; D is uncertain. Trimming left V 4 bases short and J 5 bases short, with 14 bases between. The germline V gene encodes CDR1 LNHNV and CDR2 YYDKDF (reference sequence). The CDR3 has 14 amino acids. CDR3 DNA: TGTGCCACCAGCAACGTCCGGCAGGCCGAGACCCAGTACTTC. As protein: CATSNVRQAETQYF.

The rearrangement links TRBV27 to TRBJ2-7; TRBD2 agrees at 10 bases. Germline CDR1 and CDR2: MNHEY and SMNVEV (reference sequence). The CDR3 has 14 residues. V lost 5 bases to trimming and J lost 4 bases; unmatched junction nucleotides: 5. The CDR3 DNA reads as TGTGCCAGCAGTGTACTAGCGGGAAGATACGAGCAGTACTTC. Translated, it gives CASSVLAGRYEQYF.

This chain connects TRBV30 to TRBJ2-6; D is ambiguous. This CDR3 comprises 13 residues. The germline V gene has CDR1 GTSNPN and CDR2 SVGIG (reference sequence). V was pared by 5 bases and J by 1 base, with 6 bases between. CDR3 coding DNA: TGTGCCTGGTCCCAATCTGGGGCCAACGTCCTGACTTTC. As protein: CAWSQSGANVLTF.

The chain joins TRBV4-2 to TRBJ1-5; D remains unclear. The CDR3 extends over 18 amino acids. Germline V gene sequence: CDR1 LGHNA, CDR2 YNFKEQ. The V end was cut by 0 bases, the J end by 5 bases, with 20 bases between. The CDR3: CASSQDWYSGRRDQPQHF. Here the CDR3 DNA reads TGTGCCAGCAGCCAAGATTGGTATAGCGGGCGGAGGGATCAGCCCCAGCATTTT.

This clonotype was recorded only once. The CDR3: CASSTRTVRETQYF. Here the CDR3 DNA reads TGTGCCAGTAGTACGAGGACAGTTCGGGAGACCCAGTACTTC. The chain employs TRBV19 and TRBJ2-5; possibly TRBD1 for D (6 bases). V lost 4 bases, J lost 5 bases, and 14 bases lay in between. Germline values: CDR1 LNHDA, CDR2 SQIVND (reference sequence). The CDR3 has 14 residues.

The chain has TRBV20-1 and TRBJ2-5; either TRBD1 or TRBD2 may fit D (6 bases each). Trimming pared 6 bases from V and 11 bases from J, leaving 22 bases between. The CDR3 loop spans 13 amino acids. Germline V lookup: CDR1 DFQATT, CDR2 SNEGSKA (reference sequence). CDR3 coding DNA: TGCAGTGCACAGGGAGGATCCTACAATGAGCAGTACTTC. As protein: CSAQGGSYNEQYF.

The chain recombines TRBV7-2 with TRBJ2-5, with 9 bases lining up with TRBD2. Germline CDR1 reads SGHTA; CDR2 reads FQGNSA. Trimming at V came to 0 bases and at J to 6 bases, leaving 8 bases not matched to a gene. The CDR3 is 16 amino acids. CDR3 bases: TGTGCCAGCAGCTTAGCGGCTAGCGGGGAAGGAAAGACCCAGTACTTC. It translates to CASSLAASGEGKTQYF.

In nucleotides, the CDR3 is TGCAGTGCTAGGGAGAGTGGGCGAGAGACCCAGTACTTC. Translation gives CSARESGRETQYF. The chain couples TRBV20-1 to TRBJ2-5; D is ambiguous. The CDR3 runs to 13 residues. Germline V gene sequence: CDR1 DFQATT, CDR2 SNEGSKA (reference sequence). The ends were cut back, 3 bases at V and 4 bases at J, with 12 bases in the middle.

In nucleotides, the CDR3 is TGTGCCAGCAGCTCGGCCGCCTTCGTCCTGAGGGGACAGTTATACGAGCAGTACTTC. Its protein product is CASSSAAFVLRGQLYEQYF. V and J are TRBV7-9 and TRBJ2-7, with 7 bases lining up with TRBD1. V dropped 4 bases and J dropped 4; count of bases not matched to a gene: 22. In germline, CDR1 is SEHNR, CDR2 FQNEAQ (reference sequence). The CDR3 consists of 19 residues.

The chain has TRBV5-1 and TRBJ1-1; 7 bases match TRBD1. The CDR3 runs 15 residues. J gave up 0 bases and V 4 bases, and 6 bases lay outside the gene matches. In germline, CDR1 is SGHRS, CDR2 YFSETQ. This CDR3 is CASSRDRAMNTEAFF. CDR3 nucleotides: TGCGCCAGCAGCCGCGACAGGGCAATGAACACTGAAGCTTTCTTT.

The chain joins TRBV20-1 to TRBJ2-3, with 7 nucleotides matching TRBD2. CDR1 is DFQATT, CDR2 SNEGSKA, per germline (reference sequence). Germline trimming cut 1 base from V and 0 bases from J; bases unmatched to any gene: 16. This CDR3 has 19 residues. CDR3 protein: CSARGPLVLAVTSTDTQYF. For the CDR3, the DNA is TGCAGTGCTAGAGGCCCCCTAGTCCTAGCGGTAACTAGCACAGATACGCAGTATTTT.

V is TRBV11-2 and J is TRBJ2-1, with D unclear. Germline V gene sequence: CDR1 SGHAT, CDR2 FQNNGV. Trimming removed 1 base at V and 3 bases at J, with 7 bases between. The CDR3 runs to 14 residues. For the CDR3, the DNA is TGTGCCAGCAGCTTAGTACAGTACTACAATGAGCAGTTCTTC. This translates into CASSLVQYYNEQFF.

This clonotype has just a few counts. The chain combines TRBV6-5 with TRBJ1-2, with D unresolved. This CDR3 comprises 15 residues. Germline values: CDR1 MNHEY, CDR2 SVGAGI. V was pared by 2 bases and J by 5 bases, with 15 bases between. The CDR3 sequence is CASSYGAGSVYGYTF. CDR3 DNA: TGTGCCAGCAGTTACGGTGCGGGGTCGGTTTATGGCTACACCTTC.

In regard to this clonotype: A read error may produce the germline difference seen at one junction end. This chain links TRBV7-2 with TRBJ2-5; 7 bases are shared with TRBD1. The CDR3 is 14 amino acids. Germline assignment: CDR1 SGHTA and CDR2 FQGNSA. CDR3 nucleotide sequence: TGTGCCAGCAGCTCCACACAGGGGCGAGAGACCCGGTACTTC. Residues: CASSSTQGRETRYF.

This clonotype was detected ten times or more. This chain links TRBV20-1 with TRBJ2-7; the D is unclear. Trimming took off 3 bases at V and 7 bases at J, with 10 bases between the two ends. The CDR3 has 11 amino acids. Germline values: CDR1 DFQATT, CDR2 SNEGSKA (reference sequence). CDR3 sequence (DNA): TGCAGTGCTAGCCCCGGCCGTGAGCAGTACTTC. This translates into CSASPGREQYF.

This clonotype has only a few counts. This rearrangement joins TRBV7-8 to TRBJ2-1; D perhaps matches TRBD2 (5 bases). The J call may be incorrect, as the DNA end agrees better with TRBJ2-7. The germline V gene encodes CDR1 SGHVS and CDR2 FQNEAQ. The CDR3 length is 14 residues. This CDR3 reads CASGERQRYNEQYF. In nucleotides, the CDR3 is TGTGCCAGCGGGGAGCGGCAGAGATACAATGAGCAGTACTTC.

The CDR3 here is CASSSPEGTPKVNEQFF. The CDR3 DNA is TGTGCCAGCAGCTCCCCAGAGGGGACCCCTAAGGTTAATGAGCAGTTCTTC. The rearrangement uses TRBV9 and TRBJ2-1; the D call may be TRBD1 or TRBD2 (5 bases each). V shed 4 bases and J shed 7 bases, with 24 bases lying between them. The CDR3 is made up of 17 amino acids. CDR1 and CDR2 (germline): SGDLS, YYNGEE.

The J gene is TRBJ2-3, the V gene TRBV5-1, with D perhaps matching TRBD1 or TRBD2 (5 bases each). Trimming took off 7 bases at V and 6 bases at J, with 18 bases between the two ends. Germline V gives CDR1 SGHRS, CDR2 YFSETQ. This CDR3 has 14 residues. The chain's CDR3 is CASASGPRSDTQYF. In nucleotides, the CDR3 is TGCGCCAGCGCATCGGGACCTAGGTCCGATACGCAGTATTTT.

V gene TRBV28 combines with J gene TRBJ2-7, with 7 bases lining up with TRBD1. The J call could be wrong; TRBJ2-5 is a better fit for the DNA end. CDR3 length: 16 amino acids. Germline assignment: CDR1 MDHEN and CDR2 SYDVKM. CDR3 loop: CASSLDRDPIVETQYF. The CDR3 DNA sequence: TGTGCCAGCAGTTTAGACAGGGATCCTATCGTCGAGACCCAGTACTTC.

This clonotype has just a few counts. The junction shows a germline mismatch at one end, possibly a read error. Written as DNA, the CDR3 is TGTGCTAGCAGCTTATCGACAGGGGTCGAGCAGTACTTC. It translates to CASSLSTGVEQYF. This sequence joins TRBV7-7 and TRBJ2-7; 8 nucleotides align to TRBD1. This CDR3 is 13 amino acids long. Germline CDR1 is SSHAT and CDR2 is FNYEAQ (reference sequence).

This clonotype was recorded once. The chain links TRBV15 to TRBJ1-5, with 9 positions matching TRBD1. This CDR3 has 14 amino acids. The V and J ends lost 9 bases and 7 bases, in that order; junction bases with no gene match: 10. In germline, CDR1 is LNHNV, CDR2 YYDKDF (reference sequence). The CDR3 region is CATNRDRATQPQHF. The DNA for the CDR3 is TGTGCCACTAACCGGGACAGGGCAACCCAGCCCCAGCATTTT.

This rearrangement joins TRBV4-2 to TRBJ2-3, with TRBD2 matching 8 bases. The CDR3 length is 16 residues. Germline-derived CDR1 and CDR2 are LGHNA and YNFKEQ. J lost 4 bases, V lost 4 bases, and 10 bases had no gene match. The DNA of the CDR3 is TGTGCCAGCAGCCCTAAAATCGGGGGGGTCGCAGATACGCAGTATTTT. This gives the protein CASSPKIGGVADTQYF.

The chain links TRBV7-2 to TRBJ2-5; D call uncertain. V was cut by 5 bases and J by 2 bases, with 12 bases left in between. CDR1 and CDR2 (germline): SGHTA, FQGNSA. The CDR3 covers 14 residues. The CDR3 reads CASSRRRSQETQYF. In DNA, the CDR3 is TGTGCCAGCAGCAGGCGGCGCTCTCAAGAGACCCAGTACTTC.

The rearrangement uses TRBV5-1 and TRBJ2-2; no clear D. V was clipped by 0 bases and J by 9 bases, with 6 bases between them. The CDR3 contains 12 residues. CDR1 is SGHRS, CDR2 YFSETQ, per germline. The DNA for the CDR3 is TGCGCCAGCAGCTTGGCCCGGAGGGAGCTGTTTTTT. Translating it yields CASSLARRELFF.

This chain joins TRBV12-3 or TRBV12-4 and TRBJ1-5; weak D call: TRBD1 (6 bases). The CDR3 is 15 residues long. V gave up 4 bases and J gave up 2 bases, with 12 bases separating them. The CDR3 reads CASSSGQLGNQPQHF. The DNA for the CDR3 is TGTGCCAGCAGTTCCGGACAGTTGGGCAATCAGCCCCAGCATTTT.

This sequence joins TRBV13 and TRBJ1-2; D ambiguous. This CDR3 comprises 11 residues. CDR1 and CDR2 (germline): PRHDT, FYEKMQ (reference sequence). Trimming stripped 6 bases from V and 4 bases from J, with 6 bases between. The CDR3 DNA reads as TGTGCCAGCAGGGAACCCTATGGCTACACCTTC. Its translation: CASREPYGYTF.